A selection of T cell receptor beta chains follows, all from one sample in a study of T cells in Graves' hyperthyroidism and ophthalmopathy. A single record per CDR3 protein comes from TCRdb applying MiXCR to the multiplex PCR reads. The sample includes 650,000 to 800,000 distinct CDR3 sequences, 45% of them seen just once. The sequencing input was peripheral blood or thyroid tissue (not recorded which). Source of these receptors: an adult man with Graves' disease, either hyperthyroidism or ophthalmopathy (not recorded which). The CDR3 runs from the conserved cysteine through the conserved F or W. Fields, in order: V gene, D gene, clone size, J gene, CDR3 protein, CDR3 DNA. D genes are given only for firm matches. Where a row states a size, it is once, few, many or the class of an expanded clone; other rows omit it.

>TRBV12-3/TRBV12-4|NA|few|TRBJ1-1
CASSLLVSRSGEAFF
TGTGCCAGCAGTTTACTTGTCAGTCGAAGTGGTGAAGCTTTCTTT
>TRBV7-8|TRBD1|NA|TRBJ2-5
CASSPQGQGFGETQNF
TGCGCCAGCAGCCCCCAAGGACAGGGCTTCGGGGAGACCCAGAACTTC
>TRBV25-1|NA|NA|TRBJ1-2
CASSESGSDYGYTF
TGTGCCAGCAGTGAATCAGGGAGCGACTATGGCTACACCTTC
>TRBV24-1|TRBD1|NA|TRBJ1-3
CASSTGTAGNTIYF
TGTGCCAGCAGTACCGGGACAGCTGGAAACACCATATATTTT
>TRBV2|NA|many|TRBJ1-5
CASSESGRNQPQHF
TGTGCCAGCAGTGAGTCAGGTCGTAATCAGCCCCAGCATTTT
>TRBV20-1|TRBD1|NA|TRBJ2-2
CSARDLGTGNTGELFF
TGCAGTGCTAGAGATCTCGGGACAGGGAACACCGGGGAGCTGTTTTTT
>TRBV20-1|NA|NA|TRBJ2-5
CSASGGDLPETQYF
TGCAGTGCTAGCGGCGGGGACCTCCCGGAGACCCAGTACTTC
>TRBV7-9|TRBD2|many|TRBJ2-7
CASSEGLAGGYEQYF
TGTGCCAGCAGCGAGGGACTAGCGGGGGGATACGAGCAGTACTTC
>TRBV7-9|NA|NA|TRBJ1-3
CASSFKDFSGNTIYF
TGTGCCAGCAGTTTCAAGGATTTCTCTGGAAACACCATATATTTT
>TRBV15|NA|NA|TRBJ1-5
CATSSEAGNQPQHF
TGTGCCACCAGCAGTGAGGCAGGCAATCAGCCCCAGCATTTT
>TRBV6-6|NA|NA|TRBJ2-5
CAISYSGLPQAETQYF
TGTGCCATCAGTTACTCAGGACTCCCCCAAGCGGAGACCCAGTACTTC
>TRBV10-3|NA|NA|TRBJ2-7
CASSADRPPAYEQYF
TGTGCCAGCAGCGCCGACAGACCGCCCGCCTACGAGCAGTACTTC
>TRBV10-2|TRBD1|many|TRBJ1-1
CASSQQGANTEAFF
TGCGCCAGCAGTCAACAGGGGGCTAACACTGAAGCTTTCTTT
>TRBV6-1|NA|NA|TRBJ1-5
CASSEGTVSSNQPQHF
TGTGCCAGCAGTGAAGGGACAGTGAGTAGCAATCAGCCCCAGCATTTT
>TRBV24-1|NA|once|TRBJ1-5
CATSETVQPQHF
TGTGCCACCAGTGAGACAGTTCAGCCCCAGCATTTT
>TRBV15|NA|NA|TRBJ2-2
CATSRGWGARTNTGELFF
TGTGCCACCAGCAGAGGCTGGGGGGCGCGGACGAACACCGGGGAGCTGTTTTTT
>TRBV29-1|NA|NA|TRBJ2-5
CSVAHPGGYQETQYF
TGCAGCGTTGCACACCCAGGAGGGTACCAAGAGACCCAGTACTTC
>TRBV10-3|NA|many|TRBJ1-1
CAISQQNTEAFF
TGTGCCATCAGCCAGCAGAACACTGAAGCTTTCTTT
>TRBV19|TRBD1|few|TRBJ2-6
CASSPRQGASGANVLTF
TGTGCCAGTAGTCCCAGACAGGGGGCGTCGGGGGCCAACGTCCTGACTTTC